These T cell receptor beta chains were read from a single sample in a study of Ad26.COV2.S vaccination and SARS-CoV-2 variants. Clones were read by immunoSEQ multiplex PCR, and TCRdb kept only the in-frame ones, dropping some. The sample contains about 390,000 clones, 88% of which appear only once. Material: peripheral blood, obtained in a trial of Ad26.COV2.S vaccine versus placebo. The receptors stem from a person aged 18 to 65 who received the Ad26.COV2.S COVID-19 vaccine or a placebo. CDR3s include the opening cysteine and the closing phenylalanine or tryptophan. Fields, in order: clone size, D gene, J gene, V gene, CDR3 protein, CDR3 DNA. A D gene is named only where the DNA matches it firmly. Rows give clone size only sometimes, using once, few, many, or a class for an expanded clone.

size: -; D: -; J: TRBJ1-5; V: TRBV30; CDR3: CAWSAVRGEPQHF; DNA: TGTGCCTGGAGTGCTGTCCGGGGGGAGCCCCAGCATTTT
size: -; D: -; J: TRBJ1-4; V: TRBV6-1; CDR3: CASSEILREGKLFF; DNA: TGTGCCAGCAGTGAAATCCTGCGCGAGGGGAAACTGTTTTTT
size: -; D: TRBD1; J: TRBJ1-2; V: TRBV3-1/TRBV3-2; CDR3: CASSSPSGTGQLLYGYTF; DNA: TGTGCCAGCAGCTCCCCTTCGGGGACAGGGCAATTGTTATATGGCTACACCTTC
size: -; D: -; J: TRBJ2-7; V: TRBV27; CDR3: CASSLSGQGPFYEQYF; DNA: TGTGCCAGCAGTTTATCGGGTCAGGGCCCATTTTACGAGCAGTACTTC
size: once; D: -; J: TRBJ2-3; V: TRBV3-1/TRBV3-2; CDR3: CASSQDLKPDTQYF; DNA: TGTGCCAGCAGCCAAGATCTCAAGCCAGATACGCAGTATTTT
size: -; D: -; J: TRBJ1-4; V: TRBV3-1/TRBV3-2; CDR3: CASSQGRGSEKLFF; DNA: TGTGCCAGCAGCCAAGGCAGAGGAAGTGAAAAACTGTTTTTT
size: -; D: -; J: TRBJ1-1; V: TRBV6-5; CDR3: CASSYLRGGNTEAFF; DNA: TGTGCCAGCAGTTACCTCCGTGGAGGTAACACTGAAGCTTTCTTT
size: -; D: -; J: TRBJ2-2; V: TRBV24-1; CDR3: CATSDPSRNTGELFF; DNA: TGTGCCACCAGTGACCCCAGCCGGAACACCGGGGAGCTGTTTTTT
size: once; D: -; J: TRBJ1-5; V: TRBV7-2; CDR3: CASSLQRQYNQPQHF; DNA: TGTGCCAGCAGCTTACAACGACAGTACAATCAGCCCCAGCATTTT
size: -; D: -; J: TRBJ1-6; V: TRBV6-2/TRBV6-3; CDR3: CASSNNSPLHF; DNA: TGTGCCAGCAGTAATAATTCACCCCTCCACTTT
size: -; D: TRBD1; J: TRBJ2-2; V: TRBV5-1; CDR3: CASSLAGTANTGELFF; DNA: TGCGCCAGCAGCTTGGCCGGGACAGCGAACACCGGGGAGCTGTTTTTT
size: -; D: -; J: TRBJ1-1; V: TRBV7-9; CDR3: CASRINTEAFF; DNA: TGTGCCAGCAGAATTAACACTGAAGCTTTCTTT
size: -; D: -; J: TRBJ1-5; V: TRBV7-2; CDR3: CASSLVGGQPQHF; DNA: TGTGCCAGCAGCTTAGTTGGGGGCCAGCCCCAGCATTTT
size: few; D: -; J: TRBJ1-6; V: TRBV19; CDR3: CASRGGLSSSYNSPLHF; DNA: TGTGCCAGCAGAGGGGGACTTTCTAGCTCCTATAATTCACCCCTCCACTTT
size: once; D: -; J: TRBJ2-1; V: TRBV9; CDR3: CASSTTPRLGNEQFF; DNA: TGTGCCAGCAGCACGACTCCCCGGCTCGGCAATGAGCAGTTCTTC
size: -; D: -; J: TRBJ2-3; V: TRBV11-2; CDR3: CASSLDQGGIGVPLHTQYF; DNA: TGTGCCAGCAGCTTAGATCAAGGGGGGATCGGGGTCCCGTTGCATACGCAGTATTTT
size: -; D: TRBD1; J: TRBJ2-3; V: TRBV19; CDR3: CASSPLTAGQGIEDTQYF; DNA: TGTGCCAGTAGTCCCCTTACGGCGGGACAGGGGATAGAGGATACGCAGTATTTT
size: -; D: TRBD2; J: TRBJ2-5; V: TRBV13; CDR3: CASSFSRGGGQETQYF; DNA: TGTGCCAGCAGCTTCTCTAGGGGCGGGGGTCAAGAGACCCAGTACTTC
size: -; D: TRBD2; J: TRBJ2-2; V: TRBV7-9; CDR3: CASSWGGRNTGELFF; DNA: TGTGCCAGCAGCTGGGGGGGTAGAAACACCGGGGAGCTGTTTTTT
size: -; D: -; J: TRBJ2-3; V: TRBV5-8; CDR3: CASSLLRGASHTQYF; DNA: TGTGCCAGCAGCTTGCTTAGGGGGGCTTCACATACGCAGTATTTT